A selection of T cell receptor beta chains follows, all from one sample in a study of T-cell reconstitution after alpha-beta-depleted transplantation in children. TCRdb reanalysed the PCR reads using MiXCR and keeps one entry per CDR3 protein. This sample yields about 830,000 distinct CDR3 sequences, of which about 15% are seen a single time; just under 5% belongs to the top ten. The source material was PBMCs, mostly from graft donor cells, sampled 360 days after TCRalphabeta/CD19-depleted stem cell transplant. The receptors were gathered from a male patient younger than 18 who had a stem cell transplant for acute lymphoblastic leukemia, so the T cells may come from the graft donor. CDR3s include the opening cysteine and the closing phenylalanine or tryptophan. A D gene is named only where the DNA matches it firmly. Expanded clones get a size class; other rows say once, few or many, or leave the size out.

15	many	TRBV11-2	TRBJ2-1	TRBD2	TGTGCCAGCAGCTTAGTGCCAGCGGGAGATAATGAGCAGTTCTTC	CASSLVPAGDNEQFF
13	many	TRBV9	TRBJ2-1	TRBD2	TGTGCCAGCAGCGCCAGCGGGACTAAAGTGCAGTTCTTC	CASSASGTKVQFF
15	many	TRBV12-3/TRBV12-4	TRBJ1-4	NA	TGTGCCAGCAGTTACAGGACTGCAACTAATGAAAAACTGTTTTTT	CASSYRTATNEKLFF
16	few	TRBV7-6	TRBJ1-3	TRBD1	TGTGCCAGCAGCTTGGGACAGGGGGAATCTGGAAACACCATATATTTT	CASSLGQGESGNTIYF
13	few	TRBV20-1	TRBJ2-5	NA	TGCAGTGCTAGAAGACAGCCGCAAGAGACCCAGTACTTC	CSARRQPQETQYF
14	few	TRBV5-6	TRBJ2-3	TRBD1	TGTGCCAGCAGCTTGGGGGACAGGGAAAATACGCAGTATTTT	CASSLGDRENTQYF
16	once	TRBV27	TRBJ2-7	TRBD2	TGTGCCAGCAGTTTATTCGGGACTAGCTGGACCCACGAGCAGTACTTC	CASSLFGTSWTHEQYF
18	NA	TRBV27	TRBJ1-3	TRBD1	TGTGCCAGCAGTTTATACGGGACAGGGGTCTCCTCTGGAAACACCATATATTTT	CASSLYGTGVSSGNTIYF
15	NA	TRBV20-1	TRBJ2-1	TRBD2	TGCAGTGCTAGAGCTAGCGGGAGGCTAAGGCCGGTTCAGTTCTTC	CSARASGRLRPVQFF
15	few	TRBV3-1	TRBJ2-2	TRBD2	TGTGCCAGCAGCCAACCGCGGCGGGAGACCGGGGAGCTGTTTTTT	CASSQPRRETGELFF
14	NA	TRBV5-1	TRBJ2-1	NA	TGCGCCAGCAGCTTGGGGACCGTAGACAATGAGCAGTTCTTC	CASSLGTVDNEQFF
14	NA	TRBV6-1	TRBJ2-7	NA	TGTGCCAGCAGTAAGCGGAGCCTCTCCTACGAGCAGTACTTC	CASSKRSLSYEQYF